The clone carrying this T cell receptor (beta chain) was seen only a few times. This sample was taken from a study of T cells after yellow fever vaccination. Germline CDR1 and CDR2: SQVTM and ANQGSEA. Trimming at V came to 6 bases and at J to 5 bases, leaving 9 bases not matched to a gene. The CDR3 consists of 13 residues. TCRdb passed the 5' RACE reads through MiXCR, listing each CDR3 protein once. The data show over 300,000 distinct CDR3 sequences, with about 6.9% seen just once and 15% to 20% held by the top ten. The specimen was PBMCs, collected around 45 days after the first yellow fever vaccination. This chain joins TRBV29-1 and TRBJ2-5; TRBD1 matches at 7 bases. This receptor was identified in a man between 18 and 35 years old who received the YFV17D yellow fever vaccine. The CDR3 nucleotides read TGCAGCGTCCGGACAGGATCGATCGAGACCCAGTACTTC. Translated, it gives CSVRTGSIETQYF.